This TCR beta chain was documented in a study of T cell repertoires in cytomegalovirus infection. Study at large: A matching HLA type, together with CMV infection, was signaled by public TCR beta signatures. Study-level findings and limits: It was HLA-C-restricted CMV-specific TCR beta clonotypes that dominated the response ex vivo.

This clonotype came up a few times. Its target is unknown. TCRdb re-called the reads with MiXCR, one entry per CDR3 protein. The sample holds over 250,000 distinct CDR3 sequences, around 20% seen once. Germline CDR1 reads SGHTA; CDR2 reads FQGNSA. Trimming pared 2 bases from V and 0 bases from J, leaving 10 bases between. The CDR3 sequence is 15 residues long. The chain couples TRBV7-2 to TRBJ1-1; weak D call: TRBD1 (5 bases). The clonotype comes from a human donor in good health (CMV status not recorded). Some clones in this sample may be carry-over from other donors' samples. The specimen was cultured PBMCs, collected from culture after CMV antigen stimulation. In DNA, the CDR3 is TGTGCCAGCAGCTTAAGAGGGACTATGAACACTGAAGCTTTCTTT. Amino acids: CASSLRGTMNTEAFF.